This T cell receptor beta chain was recovered during a study of Graves' ophthalmopathy and Graves' hyperthyroidism (dated by TCRdb to 2017 to 2018). Background on the whole study: Peripheral blood was collected at initial diagnosis, before any treatment. After sampling, hyperthyroidism patients received methimazole starting at 30 mg daily, and ophthalmopathy patients received high-dose intravenous methylprednisolone. To explore V-J signatures distinguishing ophthalmopathy from hyperthyroidism, a discovery set of about 99 patients (roughly 45 ophthalmopathy, roughly 56 stable hyperthyroidism) was enrolled. TCR beta repertoire signatures were used to distinguish Graves' ophthalmopathy from Graves' hyperthyroidism and to predict progression to ophthalmopathy. The independent validation cohort included approximately 19 hyperthyroidism patients plus 17 patients who later progressed from hyperthyroidism to ophthalmopathy. In total, some 130 blood samples were TCR-sequenced: some 43 ophthalmopathy, around 75 hyperthyroidism and roughly 17 hyperthyroidism-to-ophthalmopathy patients. T-cell repertoires of thyroid tissue and blood were compared in over 5 hyperthyroidism patients.

Study-wide findings and limitations: No statistical method was used to set the sample size in advance, and the investigators knew which group each participant was assigned to. Most expanded thyroid clonotypes with frequency above 0.001 were also detected in blood, suggesting blood repertoires may reflect the thyroid immune response. In cross-validation, the 13-signature model distinguished ophthalmopathy from stable hyperthyroidism with around 90% sensitivity and 81.08% specificity, while in the test set the corresponding values were approximately 79% and 70%. In validation, the model predicted ophthalmopathy progression with 55% to 71% sensitivity and roughly 72% specificity; around twelve predicted patients were CT-confirmed with GO in a median of roughly 6.8 months.

In its sample, this clonotype was seen many times. Its antigen is not yet known. Within one base of it there is no much larger clone, and no base qualities were kept. TCR beta CDR3 regions were amplified from RNA transcripts for repertoire sequencing. The first round was an RT-PCR using HTBI primers with the Qiagen OneStep RT-PCR kit, and this first round was followed by a second-round multiplex PCR, then size selection and purification. Libraries were sequenced paired-end with 100 bp reads on an Illumina HiSeq2000. The authors' analysis ran thus. SOAPnuke was used to process the reads, removing any read that contained adapters or uncalled bases, had a mean Phred below 15, or lacked an exact match to the constant primer or identifier. High-quality paired reads were merged with COPE v1.2.5. Each unique nucleotide sequence was defined as a clonotype, and clonotypes were aligned to IMGT TRB V, D and J references with MiTCR v1.1. The analysis was limited to V-J combinations with a frequency above 0.0001, which together covered approximately 99% of the repertoires. For each V-J combination, a TCR clonal expansion and chaos score was defined as F50 clonal expansion divided by the chaos observed in the TCRdist matrix. Welch's t-statistics and random forest were used to reduce features to 13 V-J combinations, which were fed into a naive Bayes classifier. The Morisita-Horn index was used to measure how similar the thyroid and blood repertoires were. TCRdb took the public reads, trimmed them with fastp at Q25, ran MiXCR for clone calling and kept in-frame beta chains. Records with the same CDR3 protein are collapsed into one entry carrying the most frequent genes and DNA. TCRdb's processing, not the study's, gives the V and J calls here. This sample holds some 370,000 distinct CDR3 sequences; about a sixth were observed only once. The top ten hold roughly 2.4% of the sample.

Stable hyperthyroidism was defined as no progression to ophthalmopathy within 18 months of follow-up. Patients with hyperthyroidism were aged 18 to 65 years, had been newly diagnosed, and had a disease duration of less than 2 months. Patients with other autoimmune diseases, uncontrolled infections, pregnancy or lactation were excluded from the study. Clinical symptoms, serum thyroxine, TRAb, thyroid ultrasound and orbital computed tomography were used for diagnosis. PBMCs were isolated from more than 8 ml of fresh peripheral blood by Ficoll-Paque density gradient centrifugation. Total RNA was extracted with Trizol reagent and quality-checked on an Agilent 2100 Bioanalyzer. CDR1 DFQATT and CDR2 SNEGSKA are derived from the germline V gene (reference sequence). The junction shows trimming of 4 bases on V and 1 base on J, plus 6 bases between the germline ends. From the cysteine up to the phenylalanine, the CDR3 has a length of 12 residues. Only the CDR3 DNA stays, 36 bases, in frame from base 1.

Specimen: peripheral blood. The chain joins TRBV20-1 to TRBJ2-3, with no reliable assignment of the D segment. The clonotype originates from an adult woman with stable Graves' hyperthyroidism. In nucleotides, the sequence is TGCAGTGCTATCCGCGGCACAGATACGCAGTATTTT. It encodes CSAIRGTDTQYF.